This T cell receptor beta chain derives from a study of cytomegalovirus exposure and HLA in healthy donors. The PCR had 60 Vbeta and 13 Jbeta primers. Assay: immunoSEQ multiplex PCR; the TCRdb copy retains only in-frame clones and omits some. The sample data list tens of thousands of clones. Each of the donors was a healthy bone marrow donor. The CDR3 spans 15 residues. V lost 6 bases and J 5 bases, leaving 20 bases between the germline ends. CDR1 and CDR2 (germline): MNHEY, SVGAGI. The source material was PBMCs. The chain uses TRBV6-5 and TRBJ2-7, with TRBD2 as a possible D gene (7 bases). The TCR was taken from a woman aged 45-65 years in good health and CMV-seropositive. The CDR3 sequence is CASRSEGRGPNEQYF. The CDR3 coding sequence is TGTGCCAGCAGATCGGAGGGGCGGGGGCCCAACGAGCAGTACTTC.